These T cell receptor beta chains were read from a single sample in a study of OX40 agonist ivuxolimab in advanced cancers. TCRdb keeps only in-frame clones here, not all; method: immunoSEQ multiplex PCR. The data hold about 52,000 clones, with 80% to 90% observed a single time. Source: CD4+ or CD8+ T cells sorted from blood, taken in a trial of the OX40 agonist ivuxolimab. The receptors stem from an adult with an advanced solid tumor such as melanoma, head and neck, liver or kidney cancer. The CDR3 runs from the conserved cysteine through the conserved F or W. Only part of the rows carry a size: once, few, many, or a class if the clone is expanded.

CATSRGQGALSVETQYF,NA,TRBV15,TRBJ2-5
CASALGSIQYF,NA,TRBV4-2,TRBJ2-4
CASSFLQGMNTEAFF,NA,TRBV5-1,TRBJ1-1
CAWSEGRGRGQETQYF,NA,TRBV30,TRBJ2-5
CASSPGTGGFYEQYF,once,TRBV19,TRBJ2-7
CASSVDGRAYGYTF,NA,TRBV9,TRBJ1-2
CASSPGLAGEYTSTDTQYF,NA,TRBV9,TRBJ2-3
CASSLGVERGLQETQYF,NA,TRBV5-1,TRBJ2-5
CASSWGQVPEAFF,NA,TRBV5-6,TRBJ1-1
CASSWGQGDFETQYF,NA,TRBV6-5,TRBJ2-5
CASSFGGGESLEQYF,NA,TRBV5-1,TRBJ2-7
CASSYGQGNTDTQYF,NA,TRBV6-5,TRBJ2-3
CASSLGPGSTEAFF,once,TRBV5-1,TRBJ1-1
CASTSESSNQPQHF,NA,TRBV7-9,TRBJ1-5
CASSRSMAAEYGYAF,NA,TRBV4-1,TRBJ1-2
CASSPRGQGNTEAFF,NA,TRBV4-1,TRBJ1-1
CASSLPGLTYEQYF,NA,TRBV13,TRBJ2-7
CAWTSSDRGNTIYF,once,TRBV30,TRBJ1-3
CASSFPGQRLYGYTF,NA,TRBV7-9,TRBJ1-2
CASSEFGGRGADTQYF,NA,TRBV2,TRBJ2-3
CASGLSQGRDTEAFF,NA,TRBV12-5,TRBJ1-1
CASSHPGQELANYGYTF,NA,TRBV11-2,TRBJ1-2
CASRPSGDYGYTF,NA,TRBV7-9,TRBJ1-2
CASSWTGSGYNEQFF,NA,TRBV5-4,TRBJ2-1
CASSLDSWGGDGNTDTQYF,NA,TRBV11-2,TRBJ2-3
CASTLGLAGAKRGETQYF,NA,TRBV11-2,TRBJ2-5
CASSDDGMNTEAFF,NA,TRBV6-5,TRBJ1-1
CSVEGPGGGTEQFF,NA,TRBV29-1,TRBJ2-1
CASPLRGQYSNQPQHF,NA,TRBV25-1,TRBJ1-5
CASSPRTGANNEQYF,NA,TRBV7-8,TRBJ2-7
CASSEGFSYEQYF,NA,TRBV10-2,TRBJ2-7